Listed below are T cell receptor beta chains from one sample, sequenced in a study of CD8+CD57+ T cells in acquired aplastic anemia. TCRdb reanalysed the reads using MiXCR and keeps one entry per CDR3 protein. Counted here are 270,000 or so distinct CDR3 sequences, 82% occurring once; the ten biggest clones make up about two fifths. The sample was sorted CD4+, CD8+, or CD8+CD57+ T cells (not recorded which) from PBMCs. The source is a human donor with aplastic anemia. The CDR3 runs from the conserved cysteine through the conserved F or W. The order of the fields is V gene, clone size, J gene, D gene, CDR3 DNA, CDR3 protein. D genes are given only for firm matches. Expanded clones get a size class; other rows say once, few or many, or leave the size out.

V gene: TRBV15
clone size: -
J gene: TRBJ2-7
D gene: -
CDR3 DNA: TGTGCCACCAGCAGAGCCCAGGGGAACTCCTACGAGCAGTACTTC
CDR3 protein: CATSRAQGNSYEQYF

V gene: TRBV11-2
clone size: few
J gene: TRBJ1-2
D gene: -
CDR3 DNA: TGTGCCAGCAGCTTTCATCCAGGCGCCGACTATGGCTACACCTTC
CDR3 protein: CASSFHPGADYGYTF

V gene: TRBV7-4
clone size: once
J gene: TRBJ2-3
D gene: TRBD2
CDR3 DNA: TGTGCCAGCAGCTTAAGACTAGCCGCAGGAGATACGCAGTATTTT
CDR3 protein: CASSLRLAAGDTQYF

V gene: TRBV7-8
clone size: -
J gene: TRBJ2-3
D gene: TRBD2
CDR3 DNA: TGTGCCAGCAGCGTAGCGGGGGGTCCCGATACGCAGTATTATTTT
CDR3 protein: CASSVAGGPDTQYYF

V gene: TRBV12-3/TRBV12-4
clone size: once
J gene: TRBJ1-2
D gene: TRBD1
CDR3 DNA: TGTGCCAGCAGCTTGGGACAGGGGGTAGGGAGCTACACCTTC
CDR3 protein: CASSLGQGVGSYTF

V gene: TRBV2
clone size: -
J gene: TRBJ2-1
D gene: -
CDR3 DNA: TGTGCCAGCAGACACGGACGCACGGGAAGGCAGTCCTTC
CDR3 protein: CASRHGRTGRQSF

V gene: TRBV25-1
clone size: -
J gene: TRBJ1-3
D gene: -
CDR3 DNA: TGTGCCACCTCCGAAAACTCTGGAAACACCATATATTTT
CDR3 protein: CATSENSGNTIYF

V gene: TRBV7-2
clone size: once
J gene: TRBJ1-5
D gene: TRBD1
CDR3 DNA: TGTGCCAGCAGCTTAACAGGGGGAAGTCACCCCCAGCATTTT
CDR3 protein: CASSLTGGSHPQHF

V gene: TRBV7-2
clone size: -
J gene: TRBJ2-5
D gene: TRBD2
CDR3 DNA: TGTGCCAGCAGCTTAGCGGGAGGGACCAAAAAGACCCAGTACTTC
CDR3 protein: CASSLAGGTKKTQYF

V gene: TRBV12-3/TRBV12-4
clone size: -
J gene: TRBJ2-3
D gene: -
CDR3 DNA: TGTGCCAGCAGTTTATTACGGGGAAGCGAGCAGTACTTCTTT
CDR3 protein: CASSLLRGSEQYFF

V gene: TRBV7-3
clone size: -
J gene: TRBJ2-7
D gene: -
CDR3 DNA: TGTGCCAGCAGCTTCTCACACGGTGCAAAAGAGAACCACTTC
CDR3 protein: CASSFSHGAKENHF

V gene: TRBV7-9
clone size: -
J gene: TRBJ2-3
D gene: -
CDR3 DNA: TGTGCCAGCAGCTTGGCGTCAGGGAGAAGGAATGAGCAGTTT
CDR3 protein: CASSLASGRRNEQF

V gene: TRBV7-8
clone size: -
J gene: TRBJ2-5
D gene: -
CDR3 DNA: TGTGCCAGCAGCTTAGGGTCAGACGAAGAGTCCGAGTGCTTC
CDR3 protein: CASSLGSDEESECF

V gene: TRBV19
clone size: -
J gene: TRBJ1-6
D gene: -
CDR3 DNA: TGTGCCAGTAGCCAGGTGTCCTCCTATAATTCACCCCTCCACTTT
CDR3 protein: CASSQVSSYNSPLHF

V gene: TRBV5-4
clone size: -
J gene: TRBJ1-5
D gene: -
CDR3 DNA: TGTGCCAGTAGTATAAACGACGGCGCCAATCAGCCCCAACATTTT
CDR3 protein: CASSINDGANQPQHF

V gene: TRBV9
clone size: -
J gene: TRBJ2-3
D gene: TRBD1
CDR3 DNA: TGTGCCAGCAGCACAGAAGGGACAGCTACGGATACGCAGTATTTT
CDR3 protein: CASSTEGTATDTQYF

V gene: TRBV7-8
clone size: -
J gene: TRBJ2-5
D gene: -
CDR3 DNA: TGTGCCGGACAGTGGGCTAGGGAGACCAAATCCTTC
CDR3 protein: CAGQWARETKSF